This T cell receptor beta chain was sequenced in a study of T-cell memory formation after mild COVID-19. For the study at large: Largely, the TCR clusters proved donor specific. Whole-study findings and limits: Clones that contracted clustered mainly in CM and EM if CD4+ and in EMRA if CD8+.

TCRdb re-called the 5' RACE reads with MiXCR, one entry per CDR3 protein. The repertoire holds some 440,000 distinct CDR3 sequences, with approximately 23% as singletons. Note on this clonotype: What it recognizes is unknown.

Trimming took off 1 base at V and 5 bases at J, with 11 bases between the two ends. Germline-derived CDR1 and CDR2 are SGHTA and FQGNSA. The CDR3 covers 14 residues. The rearrangement joins TRBV7-2 to TRBJ1-2, with unresolved D. The sample comprised PBMCs or a T cell subset sorted from them (not recorded which). The source of this sequence is an adult woman who had mild COVID-19 (a few samples of this study predate the infection). Cell type and time point are not known. Here the CDR3 DNA reads TGTGCCAGCAGCTTAGTCTCCGGGGAGTATGGCTACACCTTC. It is translated as CASSLVSGEYGYTF.